The 30 T cell receptor beta chains below come from one sample, sequenced in a study of blood T cell repertoires in COVID-19. Produced via immunoSEQ multiplex PCR; TCRdb's table is partial and in-frame only. The profile shows a few hundred thousand clones, around 88% of them singletons. The specimen sequenced was peripheral blood. The receptors were sampled from a woman aged 25-40 years who had recovered from COVID-19.

The V gene is TRBV4-3, the J gene TRBJ2-6, with D tentatively TRBD2 (5 bases). V gave up 4 bases and J gave up 0 bases, with 13 bases separating them. The CDR3 spans 17 residues. Germline lookup yields CDR1 LGHNA and CDR2 YSLEER. CDR3 sequence reads: CASSPRVGNSGANVLTF. In DNA, the CDR3 is TGCGCCAGCAGCCCGCGGGTCGGAAACTCTGGGGCCAACGTCCTGACTTTC.

The chain combines TRBV28 with TRBJ2-5, with 8 bases fitting TRBD2. J gave up 0 bases and V 5 bases, and 17 bases lay outside the gene matches. CDR1 and CDR2 from the germline V gene are MDHEN and SYDVKM. The CDR3 consists of 19 residues. CDR3 nucleotide sequence: TGTGCCAGCAGTCCCACCTCGGATGGCGGGGGGAGATACCAAGAGACCCAGTACTTC. Its protein product is CASSPTSDGGGRYQETQYF.

The gene calls are TRBV19 and TRBJ1-5; D perhaps matches TRBD1 (5 bases). Trimming stripped 3 bases from V and 1 base from J, with 13 bases between. The CDR3 extends over 16 amino acids. The germline V gene encodes CDR1 LNHDA and CDR2 SQIVND (reference sequence). The chain's CDR3 is CASSISAGRSNQPQHF. The CDR3 nucleotides read TGTGCCAGTAGTATTAGTGCAGGGCGAAGCAATCAGCCCCAGCATTTT.

The chain recombines TRBV6-5 with TRBJ1-2; a weak D match, TRBD1 (6 bases). Looked up from germline, CDR1 is MNHEY and CDR2 is SVGAGI. Trimming removed 7 bases from V and 13 bases from J, with 22 bases in between. This CDR3 has 13 residues. The CDR3 loop is CASTNQLGQSATF. DNA of the CDR3: TGTGCCAGCACCAACCAATTAGGACAGTCGGCCACCTTC.

This clone occurred a few times. V and J are TRBV3-1 (or the pseudogene TRBV3-2) and TRBJ1-6; no firm D call. This CDR3 spans 18 amino acids. Deletions cut 0 bases from V and 6 bases from J, with 18 bases between. Germline V gene data show CDR1 as LGHDT and CDR2 as YNNKEL (reference sequence). The CDR3 region has the DNA TGTGCCAGCAGCCAAGACCCCCCCCGCCGTAGAGGTAATTCACCCCTCCACTTT. Translating it yields CASSQDPPRRRGNSPLHF.

The chain couples TRBV19 to TRBJ1-5; D gene unclear. Trimming took off 3 bases at V and 0 bases at J, with 9 bases between the two ends. From germline, CDR1 is LNHDA and CDR2 SQIVND (reference sequence). This CDR3 is 15 amino acids long. DNA of the CDR3: TGTGCCAGTAGTATCGGGTTATATAGCAATCAGCCCCAGCATTTT. Its protein product is CASSIGLYSNQPQHF.

The chain joins TRBV7-9 to TRBJ2-7; D may be TRBD1 (5 bases). Trimming cost V 1 base and J 9 bases, with 10 bases left between them. Germline V gives CDR1 SEHNR, CDR2 FQNEAQ (reference sequence). CDR3 length: 12 residues. CDR3 protein: CASSLEQGWQYF. DNA for the CDR3: TGTGCCAGCAGCTTAGAGCAGGGATGGCAGTACTTC.

This clone was seen more than once but under ten times. The chain recombines TRBV6-6 with TRBJ1-5; D remains unclear. The germline V gene has CDR1 MNHNY and CDR2 SVGAGI (reference sequence). There are 13 residues in the CDR3. Trimming took off 4 bases at V and 5 bases at J, with 9 bases between the two ends. CDR3 residues: CASSLRTDQPQHF. CDR3 nucleotides: TGTGCCAGCAGTTTGAGAACAGATCAGCCCCAGCATTTT.

This sequence joins TRBV19 and TRBJ2-1; D unclear. The CDR3 is 11 amino acids. Germline assignment: CDR1 LNHDA and CDR2 SQIVND (reference sequence). Trimming removed 7 bases from V and 12 bases from J, with 13 bases in between. The DNA for the CDR3 is TGTGCCAGTACCTCGACAAGTGGGCAGTTCTTC. Translated, it gives CASTSTSGQFF.

This sequence joins TRBV4-1 and TRBJ2-3; the D gene is possibly TRBD2 (5 bases). The CDR3 contains 19 residues. CDR1 MGHRA and CDR2 YSYEKL come from the germline V gene. With 0 bases removed from V and 2 bases from J, the gap between germline ends came to 21 bases. This CDR3 reads CASSQDSSADVELTDTQYF. The CDR3 coding sequence is TGCGCCAGCAGCCAAGATTCCTCAGCGGACGTAGAGCTCACAGATACGCAGTATTTT.

This clone was counted between two and nine times. As DNA, the CDR3 is TGTGCCAGCAGCATGTACAGAAGCAATCAGCCCCAGCATTTT. It yields the protein CASSMYRSNQPQHF. The chain joins TRBV7-2 to TRBJ1-5; D uncertain. Germline loops: CDR1 SGHTA, CDR2 FQGNSA. There are 14 residues in the CDR3. Trimming removed 5 bases at V and 1 base at J, with 9 bases between.

This chain links TRBV19 with TRBJ1-2; 9 positions agree with TRBD1. Losses at the gene ends were 7 bases for V and 5 bases for J; bases not matched to a gene: 5. The germline CDR1 and CDR2 sequences are LNHDA and SQIVND (reference sequence). This CDR3 spans 13 amino acids. CDR3 in DNA: TGTGCCAGTAACCCGACAGGGGGGTATGGCTACACCTTC. Translating gives CASNPTGGYGYTF.

In the case of this clone: At the DNA level, this CDR3 is encoded by other sequences in the same sample as well. CDR3 protein: CASSLGETEQFF. CDR3 nucleotide sequence: TGTGCCAGCAGCTTGGGGGAGACTGAGCAGTTCTTC. V gene TRBV5-6 combines with J gene TRBJ2-1, with D possibly matching TRBD2 (5 bases). Germline V gene data show CDR1 as SGHDT and CDR2 as YYEEEE. This CDR3 region has 12 residues. Trimming took off 0 bases at V and 9 bases at J, with 7 bases between the two ends.

The J gene is TRBJ2-7, the V gene TRBV21-1; the table's TRBD1 call for D was not verified on the DNA. TRBV21-1 counts as a pseudogene. CDR3 length equals 14 residues. Here the CDR3 reads CASSNGAGNYEQYF. The CDR3 nucleotides are TGTGCCAGCAGCAATGGGGCAGGGAACTACGAGCAGTACTTC.

The chain combines TRBV28 with TRBJ2-3, with 7 bases lining up with TRBD2. CDR3 size: 14 residues. Germline V CDR1 and CDR2: MDHEN, SYDVKM. V lost 8 bases, J lost 0 bases, and 5 bases stayed unmatched. This CDR3 is CASQAGTSTDTQYF. Here the CDR3 DNA reads TGTGCCAGCCAAGCGGGGACTAGCACAGATACGCAGTATTTT. Using reference TRBV28 and TRBJ2-3 for the parts outside the CDR3, the full variable domain is DVKVTQSSRYLVKRTGEKVFLECVQDMDHENMFWYRQDPGLGLRLIYFSYDVKMKEKGDIPEGYSVSREKKERFSLILESASTNQTSMYLCASQAGTSTDTQYFGPGTRLTVL.

The chain combines TRBV6-2 or TRBV6-3 with TRBJ2-1; TRBD2 matches at 13 bases. This CDR3 contains 20 residues. From germline, CDR1 is MNHEY and CDR2 SVGEGT. Losses at the gene ends were 2 bases for V and 0 bases for J; bases not matched to a gene: 10. Here the CDR3 reads CASSYPTSGRASTSYNEQFF. CDR3 DNA sequence: TGTGCCAGCAGTTACCCTACTAGCGGGAGGGCTTCGACCTCCTACAATGAGCAGTTCTTC.

The chain employs TRBV3-1 (or the pseudogene TRBV3-2) and TRBJ2-1; 9 nucleotides line up with TRBD2. With 1 base clipped from V and 5 bases from J, the junction kept 6 bases outside the gene matches. The length of the CDR3 is 16 residues. Germline lookup yields CDR1 LGHDT and CDR2 YNNKEL (reference sequence). Here the CDR3 reads CASSQGTSERNNEQFF. Here the CDR3 DNA reads TGTGCCAGCAGCCAAGGGACTAGCGAGAGGAACAATGAGCAGTTCTTC.

The J gene is TRBJ2-3, the V gene TRBV7-9, with D tentatively TRBD2 (5 bases). This CDR3 comprises 17 residues. Germline V gives CDR1 SEHNR, CDR2 FQNEAQ (reference sequence). V shed 5 bases and J shed 4 bases, with 22 bases lying between them. The CDR3 reads CASSPPIGVFGADTQYF. CDR3 bases: TGTGCCAGCAGCCCCCCCATCGGGGTTTTTGGGGCAGATACGCAGTATTTT.

J is TRBJ1-2 and V is TRBV18, with 8 nucleotides matching TRBD1. CDR3 size: 13 residues. Germline CDR1 KGHSH, CDR2 LQKENI. V shed 3 bases and J 6 bases; nucleotides not matched to a gene: 3. The CDR3 reads CASSPQGADGYTF. CDR3 coding DNA: TGTGCCAGCTCACCTCAGGGGGCGGATGGCTACACCTTC. Complete variable domain (other parts from reference TRBV18 and TRBJ1-2): NAGVMQNPRHLVRRRGQEARLRCSPMKGHSHVYWYRQLPEEGLKFMVYLQKENIIDESGMPKERFSAEFPKEGPSILRIQQVVRGDSAAYFCASSPQGADGYTFGSGTRLTVV.

The CDR3 sequence: CASSYQTEMNTEAFF. The CDR3 DNA reads as TGTGCCAGCAGTTACCAAACAGAAATGAACACTGAAGCTTTCTTT. The V call is TRBV6-5, the J call TRBJ1-1, with D hard to call. Germline loops: CDR1 MNHEY, CDR2 SVGAGI. CDR3 length: 15 residues. The germline V and J ends were trimmed by 2 bases and 0 bases, with 10 bases remaining between them.

In DNA form, the CDR3 reads TGTGCCAGTAGTCGGACAGGGCCCGGCTACACCTTC. This encodes CASSRTGPGYTF. This chain links TRBV19 with TRBJ1-2, with 8 nucleotides matching TRBD1. From germline, CDR1 is LNHDA and CDR2 SQIVND (reference sequence). CDR3 size: 12 residues. Trimming took 5 bases from V and 8 from J; bases not matched to a gene: 4.

V is TRBV4-2 and J is TRBJ2-7; D is possibly TRBD2 (6 bases). The CDR3 is 18 amino acids. Germline assignment: CDR1 LGHNA and CDR2 YNFKEQ. V gave up 4 bases and J gave up 0 bases, with 22 bases separating them. This CDR3 is CASSRKSGSAGSSYEQYF. The CDR3 DNA is TGTGCCAGCAGCCGGAAGTCGGGGTCGGCGGGGTCCTCCTACGAGCAGTACTTC.

V and J are TRBV7-2 and TRBJ1-1; D gene uncertain. This CDR3 is 15 amino acids long. Looked up from germline, CDR1 is SGHTA and CDR2 is FQGNSA. Trimming took 2 bases from V and 0 from J, leaving 10 bases between them. The CDR3 coding sequence is TGTGCCAGCAGCTTATGGCAGAGGCTGAACACTGAAGCTTTCTTT. Translated, it gives CASSLWQRLNTEAFF.

The rearrangement uses TRBV4-1 and TRBJ2-1; D is uncertain. Germline-derived CDR1 and CDR2 are MGHRA and YSYEKL. The CDR3 extends over 16 amino acids. V lost 5 bases and J lost 0, with 14 bases in between. The CDR3 here is CASSSPAKRSYNEQFF. CDR3 bases: TGCGCCAGCAGCTCACCAGCGAAACGCTCCTACAATGAGCAGTTCTTC.

The V call is TRBV6-4, the J call TRBJ2-2, with a possible D match to TRBD2 (5 bases). The CDR3 length is 13 residues. Trimming shortened V by 3 bases and J by 5 bases, and 7 bases separated the two germline ends. CDR1 and CDR2 (germline): MRHNA, SNTAGT. The CDR3 sequence: CASSEGETGELFF. Written as DNA, the CDR3 is TGTGCCAGCAGTGAGGGAGAAACCGGGGAGCTGTTTTTT.

The CDR3 spells CASSQYKGALETQYF. In nucleotides, the CDR3 is TGTGCCAGCAGCCAATACAAGGGGGCGCTAGAGACCCAGTACTTC. The gene calls are TRBV3-1 (or the pseudogene TRBV3-2) and TRBJ2-5, with 7 bases identical to TRBD1. V was clipped by 2 bases and J by 4 bases; unmatched bases: 7. The germline V gene has CDR1 LGHDT and CDR2 YNNKEL (reference sequence). This CDR3 has 15 amino acids.

The chain is built from TRBV4-1 and TRBJ1-5, with TRBD1 matching 8 bases. Per germline, CDR1 MGHRA and CDR2 YSYEKL. CDR3 length equals 14 residues. After removal of 2 bases from V and 11 bases from J, the junction contained 8 bases not matched to a gene. The CDR3 sequence: CASSQPTGEGTQHF. CDR3 sequence (DNA): TGCGCCAGCAGCCAACCGACAGGGGAAGGAACCCAGCATTTT.

The CDR3 region has the DNA TGTGCCAGCAGCTCGTCGACAGGGACACTGACCCAGTACTTC. Protein product: CASSSSTGTLTQYF. The chain carries TRBV5-8 and TRBJ2-5; 7 bases line up with TRBD1. Trimming removed 3 bases from V and 7 bases from J; junction bases left unmatched: 9. The germline CDR1 and CDR2 sequences are SGHTS and YDEGEE. CDR3 size: 14 residues.

Here the CDR3 reads CASSQDRQGHNEKLFF. CDR3 DNA: TGTGCCAGCAGCCAAGATCGACAGGGCCATAATGAAAAACTGTTTTTT. The rearrangement joins TRBV3-1 (or the pseudogene TRBV3-2) to TRBJ1-4; 7 bases agree with TRBD1. J gave up 4 bases and V 0 bases, and 5 bases lay outside the gene matches. Germline lookup yields CDR1 LGHDT and CDR2 YNNKEL (reference sequence). The CDR3 totals 16 residues.

The chain links TRBV7-2 to TRBJ1-5; TRBD1 agrees at 9 bases. V lost 6 bases, J lost 4 bases, and 10 bases stayed unmatched. The germline gives CDR1 SGHTA, CDR2 FQGNSA. This CDR3 is 16 amino acids long. CDR3 sequence (DNA): TGTGCCAGCAGTGCACCGGGACAGGGAGGTAATCAGCCCCAGCATTTT. Protein: CASSAPGQGGNQPQHF.